What follows are 20 T cell receptor beta chains derived from one specimen sequenced in a study of blood T cell repertoires in COVID-19. Sequencing used immunoSEQ multiplex PCR; TCRdb keeps in-frame clones, though not all of them. The data show approximately 400,000 clones, with approximately 91% seen just once and 0.86% held by the top ten. The sequencing sample was made of PBMCs or T cells enriched from blood (not recorded which). All receptors come from a woman in her forties who had been exposed to COVID-19.

The chain combines TRBV11-3 with TRBJ1-1; the D is unclear. With 0 bases removed from V and 4 bases from J, the gap between germline ends came to 15 bases. The CDR3 contains 16 residues. Looked up from germline, CDR1 is SGHNT and CDR2 is YENEEA. Here the CDR3 reads CASSLDMSYPGTEAFF. CDR3 DNA sequence: TGTGCCAGCAGCTTAGATATGTCTTACCCGGGCACTGAAGCTTTCTTT.

This clone appeared a single time. The chain combines TRBV18 with TRBJ1-1, with D possibly TRBD1 on 6 matching bases. From germline, CDR1 is KGHSH and CDR2 LQKENI. V was shortened by 3 bases and J by 7 bases, with 6 bases between the two germline ends. CDR3 size: 11 residues. CDR3 coding DNA: TGTGCCAGCTCACCGGACAGTGAAGCTTTCTTT. Protein product: CASSPDSEAFF.

J is TRBJ2-1 and V is TRBV9; D is perhaps TRBD2 (6 bases). This CDR3 region has 15 residues. CDR1 and CDR2 (germline): SGDLS, YYNGEE. Trimming cost V 4 bases and J 9 bases, with 20 bases left between them. CDR3 loop: CASSPRVGRDGEQFF. The CDR3 DNA sequence: TGTGCCAGCAGCCCCCGGGTGGGGCGGGACGGTGAGCAGTTCTTC. Full variable domain (rest looked up from reference TRBV9 and TRBJ2-1): DSGVTQTPKHLITATGQRVTLRCSPRSGDLSVYWYQQSLDQGLQFLIQYYNGEERAKGNILERFSAQQFPDLHSELNLSSLELGDSALYFCASSPRVGRDGEQFFGPGTRLTVL.

The chain combines TRBV5-5 with TRBJ1-6; 7 bases are shared with TRBD1. The CDR3 length is 16 residues. Germline values: CDR1 SGHKS, CDR2 YYEKEE (reference sequence). V lost 1 base and J lost 7; bases outside the gene matches: 8. CDR3 in DNA: TGTGCCAGCAGCTTGTCCGGACAGGCGAGGAATTCACCCCTCCACTTT. It translates to CASSLSGQARNSPLHF.

The chain has TRBV29-1 and TRBJ1-2; 8 nucleotides agree with TRBD1. J gave up 6 bases and V 4 bases, and 7 bases lay outside the gene matches. This CDR3 has 13 residues. CDR1 and CDR2 from the germline V gene are SQVTM and ANQGSEA. CDR3 protein: CSVVDDRGNGYTF. CDR3 bases: TGCAGCGTTGTAGACGACAGGGGCAATGGCTACACCTTC. The variable domain in full, completed from reference TRBV29-1 and TRBJ1-2, reads SAVISQKPSRDICQRGTSLTIQCQVDSQVTMMFWYRQQPGQSLTLIATANQGSEATYESGFVIDKFPISRPNLTFSTLTVSNMSPEDSSIYLCSVVDDRGNGYTFGSGTRLTVV.

This chain links TRBV5-5 with TRBJ1-5; D not resolved. Trimming took off 4 bases at V and 1 base at J, with 9 bases between the two ends. CDR1 and CDR2 (germline): SGHKS, YYEKEE (reference sequence). The CDR3 has 14 amino acids. The CDR3 sequence: CASSPPGSNQPQHF. CDR3 sequence (DNA): TGTGCCAGCAGCCCCCCCGGGAGCAATCAGCCCCAGCATTTT.

The chain joins TRBV3-1 (or the pseudogene TRBV3-2) to TRBJ2-5; D not resolved. The CDR3 runs 14 residues. Trimming stripped 5 bases from V and 1 base from J, with 11 bases between. Germline values: CDR1 LGHDT, CDR2 YNNKEL (reference sequence). The CDR3 bases are TGTGCCAGCAGCGAACATATAACCCAAGAGACCCAGTACTTC. Encoded protein: CASSEHITQETQYF.

The chain employs TRBV6-5 and TRBJ1-4, with D perhaps matching TRBD1 (5 bases). Germline CDR1 reads MNHEY; CDR2 reads SVGAGI. Trimming removed 5 bases from V and 5 bases from J, with 9 bases in between. The length of the CDR3 is 13 residues. CDR3 protein: CASSRQFNEKLFF. In nucleotides, the CDR3 is TGTGCCAGCAGTCGACAGTTCAATGAAAAACTGTTTTTT.

The rearrangement uses TRBV9 and TRBJ1-3, with D uncertain. Germline V gene lookup returns CDR1 SGDLS and CDR2 YYNGEE. Trimming shortened V by 4 bases and J by 0 bases, and 17 bases separated the two germline ends. This CDR3 spans 17 amino acids. DNA for the CDR3: TGTGCCAGCAGCCCCCTCCCCACGGGGAGCTCTGGAAACACCATATATTTT. Translating gives CASSPLPTGSSGNTIYF.

The chain links TRBV30 to TRBJ1-1; tentatively, D is TRBD1 (6 bases). Germline assignment: CDR1 GTSNPN and CDR2 SVGIG (reference sequence). V shed 3 bases and J shed 4 bases, with 12 bases lying between them. This CDR3 contains 13 residues. The CDR3: CAWRRDTGTEAFF. Written as DNA, the CDR3 is TGTGCCTGGAGAAGGGACACTGGCACTGAAGCTTTCTTT.

This clone came up a few times. V and J are TRBV7-8 and TRBJ1-6; TRBD1 might be the D (5 bases). The CDR3 consists of 14 residues. CDR1 is SGHVS, CDR2 FQNEAQ, per germline. V was clipped by 2 bases and J by 10 bases, with 12 bases between them. CDR3 nucleotide sequence: TGTGCCAGCAGCTTAAAGGGGTTTGGGTCACCCCTCCACTTT. Protein product: CASSLKGFGSPLHF.

The sample holds one count of this clone. J is TRBJ2-1 and V is TRBV9, with TRBD1 matching 11 bases. The junction had 0 bases not matched to a gene; V was cut back by 5 bases and J by 5 bases. CDR1 is SGDLS and CDR2 is YYNGEE in the germline V gene. This CDR3 region has 13 residues. The CDR3 loop is CASRGQGDNEQFF. As DNA, the CDR3 is TGTGCCAGCAGGGGACAGGGGGACAATGAGCAGTTCTTC.

V usage is TRBV9 and J usage is TRBJ1-2; unclear D gene. The CDR3 is 14 residues long. Germline CDR1 and CDR2: SGDLS and YYNGEE. V gave up 0 bases and J gave up 4 bases, with 10 bases separating them. Written as DNA, the CDR3 is TGTGCCAGCAGCGTAGATTACACAAGCTATGGCTACACCTTC. It specifies CASSVDYTSYGYTF.

The rearrangement joins TRBV5-4 to TRBJ1-2; 10 nucleotides line up with TRBD1. V lost 3 bases to trimming and J lost 8 bases; unmatched junction nucleotides: 13. Germline V gene data show CDR1 as SGHNT and CDR2 as YYREEE (reference sequence). This CDR3 region has 16 residues. The CDR3 loop reads CASSSAIRDRGSGYTF. In DNA form, the CDR3 reads TGTGCCAGCAGCTCAGCGATTCGGGACAGGGGCAGCGGCTACACCTTC.

The chain couples TRBV6-5 to TRBJ1-5; D unclear. The V end lost 4 bases, the J end lost 4 bases, and 8 bases lay between the germline ends. The CDR3 is 13 amino acids. Germline lookup yields CDR1 MNHEY and CDR2 SVGAGI. The CDR3, as DNA: TGTGCCAGCAGTTCGACCGGGAATCAGCCCCAGCATTTT. This gives the protein CASSSTGNQPQHF.

The chain uses TRBV18 and TRBJ2-3; tentatively, D is TRBD2 (6 bases). The germline V gene has CDR1 KGHSH and CDR2 LQKENI. Trimming took 4 bases from V and 6 from J, leaving 11 bases between them. This CDR3 comprises 13 residues. The CDR3 region is CASSRLDLDTQYF. The DNA for the CDR3 is TGTGCCAGCTCACGACTAGACCTGGATACGCAGTATTTT.

The CDR3 loop reads CATSEGPSGQFF. CDR3 nucleotide sequence: TGTGCCACCAGTGAGGGGCCCTCCGGGCAGTTCTTC. The chain carries TRBV24-1 and TRBJ2-1, with D possibly being TRBD1 (5 bases). The germline V gene encodes CDR1 KGHDR and CDR2 SFDVKD. The germline V and J ends were trimmed by 4 bases and 12 bases, with 12 bases remaining between them. This CDR3 contains 12 residues.

The V and J genes are TRBV7-2 and TRBJ1-2; no reliable D call. Germline lookup yields CDR1 SGHTA and CDR2 FQGNSA. Deletions cut 3 bases from V and 4 bases from J, with 9 bases between. CDR3 length equals 13 residues. DNA for the CDR3: TGTGCCAGCAGCTTTTCCGGTTTCTATGGCTACACCTTC. Its protein product is CASSFSGFYGYTF.

This chain links TRBV2 with TRBJ2-2; 11 bases are a match to TRBD2. Germline values: CDR1 SNHLY, CDR2 FYNNEI. This CDR3 is built from 15 residues. The V segment lost 7 bases and the J segment 7 bases; nucleotides outside the gene matches: 8. This CDR3 reads CASKLTSGNVGELFF. CDR3 DNA: TGTGCCAGCAAGTTGACTAGCGGGAATGTCGGGGAGCTGTTTTTT. The entire variable domain, with the rest obtained from reference TRBV2 and TRBJ2-2, is as follows: EPEVTQTPSHQVTQMGQEVILRCVPISNHLYFYWYRQILGQKVEFLVSFYNNEISEKSEIFDDQFSVERPDGSNFTLKIRSTKLEDSAMYFCASKLTSGNVGELFFGEGSRLTVL.

V usage is TRBV5-4 and J usage is TRBJ2-2; tentative D call: TRBD2 (6 bases). Trimming took off 1 base at V and 8 bases at J, with 15 bases between the two ends. CDR3 length: 15 residues. CDR1 SGHNT and CDR2 YYREEE come from the germline V gene (reference sequence). CDR3 region: CASSLRTIGVGELFF. CDR3 in DNA: TGTGCCAGCAGCTTGCGGACTATTGGAGTGGGGGAGCTGTTTTTT.